This T cell receptor beta chain was identified in a study of early T cells in non-severe SARS-CoV-2 infection. Whole-study findings and limits: Sequences matched to VDJdb favored anti-spike CD8 responses, while private and CD4 specificities were missed.

This clonotype has a count of ten or more. Its antigen is unidentified. Unique molecular identifiers were attached to individual cDNA molecules. MiXCR, run by TCRdb on the 5' RACE reads, gives a single entry per CDR3 protein. The profile shows just under 65,000 distinct CDR3 sequences, 5.9% of them singletons. The CDR3 totals 15 residues. V lost 5 bases to trimming and J lost 2 bases; unmatched junction nucleotides: 7. Germline lookup yields CDR1 MNHEY and CDR2 SMNVEV (reference sequence). This receptor was taken from an adult who was a healthcare worker with PCR-confirmed SARS-CoV-2 infection or an uninfected control (not recorded which). The chain has TRBV27 and TRBJ2-3; the match to TRBD1 covers 7 bases. Specimen: whole blood, collected at baseline. Here the CDR3 DNA reads TGTGCCAGCAGTCCCGGGACAGATCCCACAGATACGCAGTATTTT. Its protein is CASSPGTDPTDTQYF.